The 21 T cell receptor beta chains given below trace back to one sample, sequenced in a study of shared clonotypes between healthy human individuals. Assay: immunoSEQ multiplex PCR; the TCRdb copy retains only in-frame clones and omits some. The sample holds about 600,000 clones, around 76% seen once. Sequencing input: PBMCs. The receptors stem from a woman aged 40 to 55 in good health. Some clones in this sample may be carry-over from other donors' samples.

The chain's CDR3 is CASILTVRHQETQYF. As DNA, the CDR3 is TGTGCCAGCATCTTAACAGTAAGGCACCAAGAGACCCAGTACTTC. This sequence joins TRBV27 and TRBJ2-5; D unresolved. The germline CDR1 and CDR2 sequences are MNHEY and SMNVEV (reference sequence). The CDR3 sequence is 15 residues long. V lost 7 bases and J lost 0, with 15 bases in between.

V gene TRBV29-1 combines with J gene TRBJ1-1; no firm D call. Germline V CDR1 and CDR2: SQVTM, ANQGSEA. The CDR3 runs 12 residues. With 4 bases removed from V and 3 bases from J, the gap between germline ends came to 9 bases. The chain's CDR3 is CSVGRVYTEAFF. For the CDR3, the DNA is TGCAGCGTTGGAAGGGTATACACTGAAGCTTTCTTT.

For the CDR3, the DNA is TGTGCCAGCAGCTTGACGCCCCAAGAGACCCAGTACTTC. The encoded protein is CASSLTPQETQYF. This sequence joins TRBV9 and TRBJ2-5, with no clear D. V dropped 4 bases and J dropped 1 base, with 8 bases sitting between them. This CDR3 has 13 amino acids. CDR1 SGDLS and CDR2 YYNGEE come from the germline V gene.

This clone came up once. The rearrangement joins TRBV6-5 to TRBJ2-7; a weak D match, TRBD1 (5 bases). Trimming stripped 8 bases from V and 3 bases from J, with 17 bases between. Germline V gene sequence: CDR1 MNHEY, CDR2 SVGAGI. This CDR3 has 14 amino acids. DNA of the CDR3: TGTGCCAGCTCTTTGGGGCCACCGCGCTACGAGCAGTACTTC. This encodes CASSLGPPRYEQYF.

The chain is built from TRBV19 and TRBJ1-2; 8 positions match TRBD1. The ends lost 4 bases at V and 5 bases at J; junction bases unmatched: 12. This CDR3 has 16 residues. Germline loops: CDR1 LNHDA, CDR2 SQIVND (reference sequence). The CDR3 DNA reads as TGTGCCAGTAGTACCCAGAGGGGGGACAGGATTTATGGCTACACCTTC. Its protein product is CASSTQRGDRIYGYTF.

The chain joins TRBV4-1 to TRBJ2-7; 11 nucleotides agree with TRBD2. After removal of 1 base from V and 0 bases from J, the junction contained 8 bases not matched to a gene. From germline, CDR1 is MGHRA and CDR2 YSYEKL. The length of the CDR3 is 18 residues. The CDR3 sequence is CASSQGNSGRDVSYEQYF. CDR3 in DNA: TGCGCCAGCAGCCAAGGAAATAGCGGGAGGGATGTCTCCTACGAGCAGTACTTC.

There are a few counts of this clone. The chain is built from TRBV19 and TRBJ1-5; 12 bases are shared with TRBD1. Germline V gene sequence: CDR1 LNHDA, CDR2 SQIVND (reference sequence). This CDR3 contains 15 residues. With V trimmed by 6 bases and J by 5 bases, 5 bases remained unmatched. The CDR3, as DNA: TGTGCCAGTAGCACCGGGACAGGGGGCGATCAGCCCCAGCATTTT. Its translation is CASSTGTGGDQPQHF.

Details on this clone: This sample also contains other DNA sequences that code for the same CDR3. J is TRBJ2-2 and V is TRBV7-3, with D maybe TRBD2 (6 bases). This CDR3 has 16 residues. Trimming removed 4 bases at V and 0 bases at J, with 12 bases between. CDR1 SGHTA and CDR2 FQGTGA come from the germline V gene. Here the CDR3 DNA reads TGTGCCAGCAGCTCGCAACCGGGAGCGAACACCGGGGAGCTGTTTTTT. This sequence encodes CASSSQPGANTGELFF.

The chain links TRBV7-3 to TRBJ2-7, with TRBD2 as a possible D gene (7 bases). The CDR3 sequence is 12 residues long. The ends were cut back, 3 bases at V and 12 bases at J, with 15 bases in the middle. From germline, CDR1 is SGHTA and CDR2 FQGTGA. The CDR3 is CASSFRGAVPYF. CDR3 DNA sequence: TGTGCCAGCAGCTTTCGGGGGGCTGTGCCGTACTTC.

This sequence joins TRBV2 and TRBJ2-7; D uncertain. The CDR3 runs to 12 residues. The V and J ends lost 4 bases and 6 bases respectively, with 10 bases between them. The germline V gene encodes CDR1 SNHLY and CDR2 FYNNEI. The DNA of the CDR3 is TGTGCCAGCAGTGGGTGGGGTATCGAGCAGTACTTC. Its protein is CASSGWGIEQYF.

V usage is TRBV9 and J usage is TRBJ2-5; 8 nucleotides agree with TRBD1. The CDR3 length is 14 residues. The germline gives CDR1 SGDLS, CDR2 YYNGEE. The trim removed 4 bases at V and 1 base at J, leaving 3 bases unmatched. The CDR3 is CASSLTGGQETQYF. CDR3 DNA sequence: TGTGCCAGCAGCCTAACAGGGGGCCAAGAGACCCAGTACTTC.

The genes are TRBV15 and TRBJ2-3, with D possibly being TRBD1 (6 bases). Trimming shortened V by 6 bases and J by 0 bases, and 16 bases separated the two germline ends. This CDR3 has 16 amino acids. Germline V lookup: CDR1 LNHNV, CDR2 YYDKDF (reference sequence). CDR3 nucleotide sequence: TGTGCCACCAGGACGAATATAGGGGGAAGCACAGATACGCAGTATTTT. Its translation: CATRTNIGGSTDTQYF.

The chain employs TRBV5-1 and TRBJ1-4, with TRBD1 identical over 8 bases. V lost 1 base, J lost 7 bases, and 6 bases stayed unmatched. The length of the CDR3 is 15 residues. CDR1 and CDR2 from the germline V gene are SGHRS and YFSETQ. In DNA form, the CDR3 reads TGCGCCAGCAGCTTGCATCAGGGGGCTTCTGAAAAACTGTTTTTT. Translation: CASSLHQGASEKLFF.

This chain links TRBV27 with TRBJ2-1; D is perhaps TRBD1 (5 bases). Looked up from germline, CDR1 is MNHEY and CDR2 is SMNVEV (reference sequence). Trimming cost V 5 bases and J 1 base, with 15 bases left between them. The CDR3 consists of 16 residues. The CDR3 nucleotides read TGTGCCAGCAGTACGACCACAGGTACTTCCTACAATGAGCAGTTCTTC. It yields the protein CASSTTTGTSYNEQFF.

This clone turned up a few times. The chain recombines TRBV6-9 with TRBJ1-5, with D possibly being TRBD1 (5 bases). Germline CDR1 is MNHGY and CDR2 is SVAAGI. This CDR3 is 15 amino acids long. Trimming shortened V by 6 bases and J by 5 bases, and 17 bases separated the two germline ends. This CDR3 is CASRPGGRDYQPQHF. In DNA form, the CDR3 reads TGTGCCAGCAGACCCGGTGGCAGGGACTATCAGCCCCAGCATTTT.

The chain joins TRBV13 to TRBJ1-5, with no clear D. The germline V gene encodes CDR1 PRHDT and CDR2 FYEKMQ (reference sequence). The CDR3 contains 14 residues. The V gene lost 0 bases and the J gene lost 6 bases, with 9 bases spanning the gap. CDR3: CASSLGMGIQPQHF. In nucleotides, the CDR3 is TGTGCCAGCAGCTTAGGCATGGGGATTCAGCCCCAGCATTTT.

The chain joins TRBV5-1 to TRBJ1-4; 11 nucleotides align to TRBD1. CDR1 SGHRS and CDR2 YFSETQ come from the germline V gene. V was clipped by 1 base and J by 8 bases; unmatched bases: 7. The CDR3 has 16 amino acids. The CDR3 reads CASSLIPGQGEEKLFF. CDR3 sequence (DNA): TGCGCCAGCAGCTTGATTCCGGGACAGGGGGAGGAAAAACTGTTTTTT.

The chain has TRBV6-5 and TRBJ1-1; 8 bases match TRBD1. This CDR3 has 11 residues. The germline V gene has CDR1 MNHEY and CDR2 SVGAGI. V gave up 6 bases and J gave up 7 bases; unmatched junction bases: 1. This CDR3 reads CASSRGREAFF. CDR3 DNA: TGTGCCAGCAGCAGGGGGCGTGAAGCTTTCTTT.

The chain uses TRBV19 and TRBJ2-7, with 7 nucleotides matching TRBD1. The CDR3 runs to 15 residues. J lost 3 bases, V lost 5 bases, and 10 bases had no gene match. Germline V gives CDR1 LNHDA, CDR2 SQIVND (reference sequence). CDR3 amino acids: CASSSPGTEDYEQYF. CDR3 coding DNA: TGTGCCAGTAGTTCCCCCGGGACAGAGGACTACGAGCAGTACTTC.

The V gene is TRBV10-2, the J gene TRBJ2-7; 8 bases fit TRBD2. Germline-derived CDR1 and CDR2 are WSHSY and SAAADI. J was trimmed by 0 bases and V by 6 bases; bases with no gene match: 4. The CDR3 runs to 14 residues. CDR3 nucleotide sequence: TGCGCCAGCAGGGTTAGCGGGACCTCCTACGAGCAGTACTTC. Amino acid sequence: CASRVSGTSYEQYF.

This clone was seen once. The rearrangement links TRBV27 to TRBJ1-1; D uncertain. The CDR3 extends over 14 amino acids. V shed 4 bases and J shed 4 bases, with 13 bases lying between them. Germline V lookup: CDR1 MNHEY, CDR2 SMNVEV (reference sequence). The CDR3 loop reads CASSYSGKGTEAFF. The CDR3 bases are TGTGCCAGCAGTTACTCGGGGAAGGGCACTGAAGCTTTCTTT.